This is a list of T cell receptor beta chains from one sample in a study of CD8 T cells in ankylosing spondylitis. TCRdb processed the 5' RACE reads anew with MiXCR; each CDR3 protein has one entry. The sample includes about 170,000 distinct CDR3 sequences, 15% to 20% seen only once; the top ten take approximately 7.8%. The source material was blood, either unsorted or a sorted T cell fraction (not recorded which). The receptors come from a male donor with ankylosing spondylitis or in good health (not recorded which). Both conserved end residues are part of each CDR3. The D gene is left open where the match is weak. Clone size is given for some rows only: seen once, a few or many times, or a class if the clone is expanded.

V	D	size	length	J	CDR3	DNA
TRBV9	NA	many	13	TRBJ2-1	CASSVVGDNEQFF	TGTGCCAGCAGCGTAGTAGGGGACAATGAGCAGTTCTTC
TRBV6-5	TRBD1	many	12	TRBJ1-4	CASRGTDEKLFF	TGTGCCAGCAGGGGGACAGATGAAAAACTGTTTTTT
TRBV20-1	TRBD2	many	14	TRBJ2-3	CSAATSDRTDTQYF	TGCAGTGCTGCGACTAGCGACCGCACAGATACGCAGTATTTT
TRBV12-3/TRBV12-4	TRBD1	NA	18	TRBJ2-7	CASSLASRRLTGMDEQYF	TGTGCCAGCAGTTTAGCCTCCCGGCGACTGACAGGGATGGACGAGCAGTACTTC
TRBV15	TRBD2	few	20	TRBJ2-5	CATSRRPSRGLDAFKWTQYF	TGTGCCACCAGCAGACGGCCCTCGCGGGGACTAGATGCGTTTAAGTGGACCCAGTACTTC
TRBV10-3	TRBD2	once	13	TRBJ2-7	CATGTSGAYEQYF	TGTGCCACCGGGACTAGCGGGGCCTACGAGCAGTACTTC
TRBV15	NA	many	17	TRBJ1-4	CATSKIQRGGVWEKLFF	TGTGCCACCAGCAAAATACAGAGGGGGGGCGTTTGGGAAAAACTGTTTTTT
TRBV2	NA	NA	13	TRBJ2-7	CAGYDSYSYEQYF	TGTGCCGGATATGACAGCTACTCCTACGAGCAGTACTTC
TRBV20-1	NA	NA	16	TRBJ1-3	CSARDRGASAGNTIYF	TGCAGTGCTAGAGATCGGGGGGCTTCGGCTGGAAACACCATATATTTT
TRBV20-1	NA	many	14	TRBJ1-2	CSTSFTTPVGGYTF	TGCAGTACTTCCTTCACAACCCCCGTGGGTGGCTACACCTTC
TRBV29-1	TRBD2	NA	14	TRBJ2-3	CSVPSGSGTDTQYF	TGCAGCGTGCCTAGCGGGAGTGGAACAGATACGCAGTATTTT
TRBV5-1	TRBD2	many	15	TRBJ2-2	CASKPLAGGSGELFF	TGCGCCAGCAAACCACTAGCGGGAGGTTCCGGGGAGCTGTTTTTT
TRBV29-1	NA	NA	14	TRBJ2-7	CSAQGRGATYEQYF	TGCAGCGCGCAAGGGAGGGGGGCGACCTACGAGCAGTACTTC
TRBV4-2	NA	NA	17	TRBJ2-3	CVSSQDSKAHGADTQYF	TGTGTCAGCAGCCAAGATAGTAAGGCGCATGGGGCAGATACGCAGTATTTT
TRBV27	NA	NA	14	TRBJ1-2	CASALGRGHYGYTF	TGTGCCAGCGCCCTCGGGCGGGGTCACTATGGCTACACCTTC
TRBV4-1	NA	many	15	TRBJ2-3	CASSPGRIGGDTQYF	TGCGCCAGCAGCCCGGGACGGATAGGGGGAGATACGCAGTATTTT
TRBV24-1	NA	NA	13	TRBJ2-3	CATSRPSSDTQYF	TGTGCCACCAGTCGCCCCTCTTCAGATACGCAGTATTTT
TRBV5-6	NA	NA	15	TRBJ2-7	CASSFLGARSYEQYF	TGTGCCAGCAGCTTCCTAGGGGCAAGATCCTACGAGCAGTACTTC
TRBV3-1	NA	few	14	TRBJ1-2	CASSQDLGLREYTF	TGTGCCAGCAGCCAAGATCTAGGGTTAAGGGAATACACCTTC
TRBV29-1	NA	many	15	TRBJ2-2	CSRLSRNEYTGELFF	TGCAGCCGCTTAAGTCGGAACGAGTACACCGGGGAGCTGTTTTTT
TRBV11-2	TRBD2	NA	18	TRBJ2-2	CASSLVAGGSHNTGELFF	TGTGCCAGCAGCTTAGTAGCGGGAGGAAGTCATAACACCGGGGAGCTGTTTTTT
TRBV20-1	NA	few	15	TRBJ1-4	CSARGATRKGEKLFF	TGCAGTGCTAGAGGGGCAACCCGAAAAGGCGAAAAACTGTTTTTT